Shown below are 26 T cell receptor beta chains from a single sample sequenced in a study of T-cell reconstitution after alpha-beta-depleted transplantation in children. As it was prepared, the TCRbeta library received unique molecular identifiers. In TCRdb, the PCR reads were re-called with MiXCR into one record per CDR3 protein. The data contain 500,000 to 650,000 distinct CDR3 sequences, about an eighth of them seen just once; the ten biggest clones take up over 2%. Specimen: PBMCs, mostly from graft donor cells, collected 360 days after TCRalphabeta/CD19-depleted stem cell transplant. The receptors originated from a male patient aged 10-17 years who had a stem cell transplant for acute myeloid leukemia, so the T cells may come from the graft donor.

This clonotype was observed many times. The chain uses TRBV29-1 and TRBJ2-4; D not resolved. The V gene's germline CDR1 is SQVTM and CDR2 ANQGSEA. The CDR3 runs to 14 residues. The germline V and J ends were trimmed by 5 bases and 5 bases, with 16 bases remaining between them. The CDR3 reads CSVTDPRSENIQYF. In nucleotides, the CDR3 is TGCAGCGTTACGGACCCTCGATCCGAAAACATTCAGTACTTC.

This clonotype showed up just a few times. The gene calls are TRBV29-1 and TRBJ1-5; TRBD1 aligns across 12 bases. Trimming removed 6 bases from V and 2 bases from J; junction bases left unmatched: 11. The CDR3 is made up of 17 amino acids. Germline-derived CDR1 and CDR2 are SQVTM and ANQGSEA. In DNA, the CDR3 is TGCAGCGTGGGCACCGGGACAGGGGGCGCGGGCAATCAGCCCCAGCATTTT. Residues: CSVGTGTGGAGNQPQHF.

The V call is TRBV4-2, the J call TRBJ2-1; D might be TRBD2 (6 bases). Trimming left V 0 bases short and J 11 bases short, with 14 bases between. The CDR3 sequence is 14 residues long. Germline CDR1 reads LGHNA; CDR2 reads YNFKEQ. The CDR3 here is CASSQDRTTPQQFF. The CDR3 coding sequence is TGTGCCAGCAGCCAAGACCGGACTACGCCCCAGCAGTTCTTC.

This clonotype occurred a few times. This chain joins TRBV12-3 or TRBV12-4 and TRBJ2-1; 9 bases agree with TRBD2. CDR3 length: 15 residues. Trimming cost V 5 bases and J 5 bases; bases outside gene matches: 7. The CDR3 region is CASSRGGGWDNEQFF. The CDR3 DNA sequence: TGTGCCAGCAGTCGCGGGGGGGGCTGGGACAATGAGCAGTTCTTC.

This chain uses TRBV5-1 with TRBJ2-7; the match to TRBD1 covers 9 bases. In germline, CDR1 is SGHRS, CDR2 YFSETQ. This CDR3 has 15 residues. V shed 0 bases and J 3 bases; nucleotides not matched to a gene: 4. The CDR3 loop is CASSLGQGGIYEQYF. The CDR3 DNA reads TGCGCCAGCAGCTTGGGACAGGGGGGAATCTACGAGCAGTACTTC.

The sample holds a few counts of this clonotype. V usage is TRBV28 and J usage is TRBJ1-5; unclear D gene. The CDR3 consists of 14 residues. V shed 4 bases and J shed 2 bases, with 9 bases lying between them. Germline lookup yields CDR1 MDHEN and CDR2 SYDVKM. CDR3 in amino acids: CASSWELGNQPQHF. For the CDR3, the DNA is TGTGCCAGCAGTTGGGAATTAGGCAATCAGCCCCAGCATTTT.

This clonotype was seen more than once but under ten times. This chain links TRBV29-1 with TRBJ2-3; 9 bases map to TRBD2. The CDR3 has 14 amino acids. Unmatched junction bases numbered 10, after V lost 6 bases and J lost 6 bases. The germline V gene has CDR1 SQVTM and CDR2 ANQGSEA. The CDR3 DNA sequence: TGCAGCGTCCAGCGGGAGGTCCTTCCCGATACGCAGTATTTT. Translated: CSVQREVLPDTQYF.

The chain joins TRBV7-8 to TRBJ2-5, with no clear D. The germline V gene encodes CDR1 SGHVS and CDR2 FQNEAQ. This CDR3 contains 13 residues. The V gene lost 1 base and the J gene lost 5 bases, with 8 bases spanning the gap. The CDR3 is CASSLGSWETQYF. The CDR3, as DNA: TGTGCCAGCAGCTTAGGATCCTGGGAGACCCAGTACTTC. Combining the CDR3 with reference TRBV7-8 and TRBJ2-5 gives the whole variable domain GAGVSQSPRYKVAKRGQDVALRCDPISGHVSLFWYQQALGQGPEFLTYFQNEAQLDKSGLPSDRFFAERPEGSVSTLKIQRTQQEDSAVYLCASSLGSWETQYFGPGTRLLVL.

This clonotype appeared a few times. V gene TRBV29-1 combines with J gene TRBJ2-1; 9 nucleotides align to TRBD2. J was trimmed by 0 bases and V by 4 bases; bases with no gene match: 10. This CDR3 has 17 residues. Germline V gene sequence: CDR1 SQVTM, CDR2 ANQGSEA. The CDR3: CSVVTGGREASYNEQFF. For the CDR3, the DNA is TGCAGCGTTGTAACGGGCGGGAGGGAAGCCTCCTACAATGAGCAGTTCTTC.

The rearrangement uses TRBV7-3 and TRBJ1-1; maybe TRBD1 (6 bases). With 0 bases removed from V and 1 base from J, the gap between germline ends came to 15 bases. Germline V gives CDR1 SGHTA, CDR2 FQGTGA. The CDR3 is made up of 17 amino acids. CDR3 sequence reads: CASSLTIHGTPNTEAFF. CDR3 DNA sequence: TGTGCCAGCAGCTTAACAATCCACGGGACACCGAACACTGAAGCTTTCTTT.

This chain joins TRBV11-1 and TRBJ2-1; possibly TRBD2 for D (5 bases). The CDR3 runs to 18 residues. Germline CDR1 reads SGHAT; CDR2 reads FQDESV (reference sequence). The germline V and J ends were trimmed by 5 bases and 0 bases, with 20 bases remaining between them. The CDR3 spells CASSPRRGTRRSYNEQFF. CDR3 sequence (DNA): TGTGCCAGCAGCCCACGACGCGGAACTAGGCGCTCCTACAATGAGCAGTTCTTC. Full variable domain (missing parts from reference TRBV11-1 and TRBJ2-1): EAEVAQSPRYKITEKSQAVAFWCDPISGHATLYWYRQILGQGPELLVQFQDESVVDDSQLPKDRFSAERLKGVDSTLKIQPAELGDSAMYLCASSPRRGTRRSYNEQFFGPGTRLTVL.

This clonotype has just a few counts. This chain uses TRBV12-3 or TRBV12-4 with TRBJ2-2; TRBD2 agrees at 11 bases. The V and J ends lost 5 bases and 2 bases, in that order; junction bases with no gene match: 7. The CDR3 has 17 residues. CDR3 in amino acids: CASSPETSGINTGELFF. The CDR3 DNA follows: TGTGCCAGCAGTCCAGAGACTAGCGGGATTAACACCGGGGAGCTGTTTTTT.

This clonotype was detected many times. This chain uses TRBV12-3 or TRBV12-4 with TRBJ1-5; TRBD1 matches at 7 bases. The J segment lost 3 bases and the V segment lost 2 bases, leaving 4 bases of the junction unmatched. CDR3 length: 15 residues. The CDR3 reads CASSLNRGFNQPQHF. The CDR3, as DNA: TGTGCCAGCAGTTTAAACAGGGGATTCAATCAGCCCCAGCATTTT.

In this sample, this clonotype turned up a few times. This chain uses TRBV7-2 with TRBJ2-7, with 8 positions matching TRBD1. Trimming cost V 9 bases and J 4 bases; bases outside gene matches: 11. The CDR3 sequence is 14 residues long. Germline loops: CDR1 SGHTA, CDR2 FQGNSA. The CDR3 loop reads CASTGGRGPYEQYF. The DNA for the CDR3 is TGTGCCAGTACTGGGGGCAGGGGGCCTTACGAGCAGTACTTC.

This clonotype occurred a few times. Because the CDR3's place on the DNA is in doubt, the DNA is left out and the CDR3 is given as listed by TCRdb. The J gene is TRBJ2-1, the V gene TRBV20-1. Germline-derived CDR1 and CDR2 are DFQATT and SNEGSKA (reference sequence). The CDR3 comprises 14 residues, both ends counted. The chain's CDR3 is CSARVSVLRNEQFF.

This clonotype was found a few times. The chain uses TRBV7-9 and TRBJ2-3; 7 nucleotides line up with TRBD2. Germline-derived CDR1 and CDR2 are SEHNR and FQNEAQ (reference sequence). The CDR3 contains 16 residues. J gave up 7 bases and V 3 bases, and 13 bases lay outside the gene matches. This CDR3 reads CASSLGTSARGNTQYF. CDR3 sequence (DNA): TGTGCCAGCAGCTTGGGAACTAGCGCCCGCGGGAATACGCAGTATTTT.

V and J are TRBV4-3 and TRBJ2-7; 7 nucleotides align to TRBD1. Germline V lookup: CDR1 LGHNA, CDR2 YSLEER. This CDR3 contains 15 residues. The J segment lost 2 bases and the V segment lost 1 base, leaving 5 bases of the junction unmatched. Here the CDR3 reads CASSQARQGPYEQYF. The DNA for the CDR3 is TGCGCCAGCAGCCAAGCCCGACAGGGTCCCTACGAGCAGTACTTC.

This clonotype was found a few times. This chain connects TRBV3-1 to TRBJ2-5; 10 bases match TRBD2. The CDR3 covers 18 residues. Germline CDR1 and CDR2: LGHDT and YNNKEL (reference sequence). V was pared by 1 base and J by 3 bases, with 11 bases of the junction left unmatched. CDR3 coding DNA: TGTGCCAGCAGCCAAGTGGAACCGGGACTAGCGATTAAAGAGACCCAGTACTTC. It specifies CASSQVEPGLAIKETQYF.

This rearrangement joins TRBV4-2 to TRBJ2-3; 7 positions agree with TRBD1. The CDR3 loop spans 16 amino acids. Germline V gives CDR1 LGHNA, CDR2 YNFKEQ. J was trimmed by 2 bases and V by 1 base; bases with no gene match: 6. The CDR3 sequence: CASSQAKGANTDTQYF. For the CDR3, the DNA is TGTGCCAGCAGCCAAGCAAAGGGGGCGAACACAGATACGCAGTATTTT.

The rearrangement joins TRBV29-1 to TRBJ1-2, with TRBD1 as a possible D gene (5 bases). Per germline, CDR1 SQVTM and CDR2 ANQGSEA. CDR3 length: 13 amino acids. V was clipped by 3 bases and J by 7 bases, with 15 bases between them. The CDR3 sequence: CSVDAGRSGGYTF. The CDR3 coding sequence is TGCAGCGTTGATGCAGGGAGGTCGGGTGGCTACACCTTC.

V usage is TRBV28 and J usage is TRBJ2-7, with D possibly matching TRBD2 (6 bases). Trimming removed 5 bases from V and 0 bases from J, with 14 bases in between. The length of the CDR3 is 15 residues. Germline V gives CDR1 MDHEN, CDR2 SYDVKM. CDR3 nucleotides: TGTGCCAGCAGTGTGGTAGCGGCCCCCTCCTACGAGCAGTACTTC. The encoded protein is CASSVVAAPSYEQYF. The full variable domain, rest sourced from reference TRBV28 and TRBJ2-7, is DVKVTQSSRYLVKRTGEKVFLECVQDMDHENMFWYRQDPGLGLRLIYFSYDVKMKEKGDIPEGYSVSREKKERFSLILESASTNQTSMYLCASSVVAAPSYEQYFGPGTRLTVT.

The V gene is TRBV5-8, the J gene TRBJ2-3; D may be TRBD1 or TRBD2 (5 bases each). Germline V CDR1 and CDR2: SGHTS, YDEGEE. This CDR3 spans 16 amino acids. Trimming cost V 4 bases and J 2 bases, with 17 bases left between them. The CDR3 spells CASSPERGSNTDTQYF. The CDR3 DNA is TGTGCCAGCAGCCCCGAACGGGGCAGCAACACAGATACGCAGTATTTT. The variable domain in full, with the rest retrieved from reference TRBV5-8 and TRBJ2-3, is EAGVTQSPTHLIKTRGQQATLRCSPISGHTSVYWYQQALGLGLQFLLWYDEGEERNRGNFPPRFSGRQFPNYSSELNVNALELEDSALYLCASSPERGSNTDTQYFGPGTRLTVL.

CDR3 bases: TGTGCCAGCAGCCCAAAACAGGGTTTGGATGAGCAGTTCTTC. Translation: CASSPKQGLDEQFF. The chain recombines TRBV7-3 with TRBJ2-1; tentative D call: TRBD1 (6 bases). V was trimmed by 5 bases and J by 8 bases, leaving 16 bases between them. This CDR3 is built from 14 residues. Looked up from germline, CDR1 is SGHTA and CDR2 is FQGTGA.

This clonotype was counted ten times or more. The chain joins TRBV6-2 or TRBV6-3 to TRBJ2-7; D uncertain. With 2 bases removed from V and 3 bases from J, the gap between germline ends came to 8 bases. CDR1 MNHEY and CDR2 SVGEGT come from the germline V gene. The CDR3 contains 13 residues. The chain's CDR3 is CASSYLRDYEQYF. In nucleotides, the CDR3 is TGTGCCAGCAGTTACCTTCGAGACTACGAGCAGTACTTC.

This clonotype was picked up many times. V is TRBV29-1 and J is TRBJ2-1; 9 nucleotides agree with TRBD2. Germline CDR1 SQVTM, CDR2 ANQGSEA. The junction had 8 bases not matched to a gene; V was cut back by 2 bases and J by 6 bases. The CDR3 is 15 amino acids. Written as DNA, the CDR3 is TGCAGCGTTGAATATCGCGGGAGGGCCCGCAATGAGCAGTTCTTC. This gives the protein CSVEYRGRARNEQFF.

Details on this clonotype: A much more abundant neighbour one base away suggests this may be a read error. This chain links TRBV20-1 with TRBJ2-7; 9 bases align to TRBD1. V shed 6 bases, J shed 5 bases, and the junction held 8 bases outside the gene matches. This CDR3 contains 13 residues. The V gene's germline CDR1 is DFQATT and CDR2 SNEGSKA (reference sequence). The CDR3 DNA is TGCAGTGCCTGGACAGGGGCCGACGACGAGCAGTACTTC. Its translation is CSAWTGADDEQYF.